Listed below are T cell receptor beta chains from one sample, sequenced in a study of T cell responses to AZD1222 COVID-19 vaccine. The method was immunoSEQ multiplex PCR; TCRdb's version includes in-frame clones alone and lacks a portion of them. The sample carries approximately 67,000 clones, roughly nine tenths recorded once. The sequences come from peripheral blood, collected 28 days after the second AZD1222 dose. These receptors originate from an adult who received the AZD1222 COVID-19 vaccine. The CDR3 runs from the conserved cysteine through the conserved F or W. A D gene is named only where the DNA matches it firmly. Size values are once, few and many counts, or a class for expanded clones, and some rows have none.

clone_size j_call d_call v_call cdr3_aa cdr3_nt
. TRBJ1-5 . TRBV12-3/TRBV12-4 CASSSGYNQPQHF TGTGCCAGCAGTTCAGGGTACAATCAGCCCCAGCATTTT
. TRBJ2-3 . TRBV29-1 CSVGMGVSGTDTQYF TGCAGCGTCGGCATGGGGGTTAGTGGCACAGATACGCAGTATTTT
. TRBJ2-1 TRBD1 TRBV29-1 CSVRDSRNEQFF TGCAGCGTCAGGGACAGTCGGAATGAGCAGTTCTTC
. TRBJ2-5 TRBD2 TRBV10-3 CAITAGGRETQYF TGTGCCATCACCGCGGGAGGGAGGGAGACCCAGTACTTC
. TRBJ2-7 . TRBV7-2 CASTVGLPYSYEQYF TGTGCCAGTACCGTTGGGCTCCCGTACTCCTACGAGCAGTACTTC
. TRBJ2-2 TRBD2 TRBV7-9 CASSPETSLYTGELFF TGTGCCAGCAGCCCCGAGACTAGCCTGTACACCGGGGAGCTGTTTTTT
. TRBJ2-2 . TRBV5-6 CASSTSPGELFF TGTGCCAGCAGTACTAGCCCCGGGGAGCTGTTTTTT
. TRBJ2-2 . TRBV29-1 CVGINTGELFF TGCGTGGGAATCAACACCGGGGAGCTGTTTTTT
. TRBJ2-7 . TRBV6-5 CASRMDGTYEQYF TGTGCCAGCAGAATGGACGGTACCTACGAGCAGTACTTC
once TRBJ2-7 TRBD1 TRBV6-5 CASSYSRTGLYEQYF TGTGCCAGCAGTTACTCCCGGACAGGGCTCTACGAGCAGTACTTC
. TRBJ2-3 . TRBV5-8 CASRIRAGASADTQYF TGTGCCAGCAGGATCCGCGCAGGGGCCAGCGCAGATACGCAGTATTTT
once TRBJ2-2 . TRBV28 CATRGGAIGELFF TGTGCCACCCGAGGGGGGGCCATCGGGGAGCTGTTTTTT
. TRBJ1-1 . TRBV5-5 CASSLYGGEAFF TGTGCCAGCAGCTTGTACGGGGGAGAAGCTTTCTTT
. TRBJ2-1 . TRBV5-1 CASSLRQAGSGNEQFF TGCGCCAGCAGCTTGAGGCAGGCGGGGAGCGGCAATGAGCAGTTCTTC
. TRBJ2-7 . TRBV10-1 CASSELSGAIYEQYF TGCGCCAGCAGTGAGCTCTCAGGGGCGATCTACGAGCAGTACTTC
few TRBJ2-7 TRBD1 TRBV11-2 CASSLIPGQPEQYF TGTGCCAGCAGCTTAATTCCGGGACAGCCAGAGCAGTACTTC
once TRBJ2-5 TRBD2 TRBV10-3 CAISASIAGEGETQYF TGTGCCATCAGTGCTAGTATAGCGGGAGAGGGAGAGACCCAGTACTTC
once TRBJ1-2 TRBD1 TRBV9 CASSVASQGAIYTF TGTGCCAGCAGCGTAGCTAGTCAGGGGGCTATCTACACCTTC
few TRBJ2-1 . TRBV9 CASSVLDMGYNEQFF TGTGCCAGCAGCGTCCTAGATATGGGATACAATGAGCAGTTCTTC
. TRBJ1-1 . TRBV1 CTSSQDLGTYGGNTEAFF TGCACCAGCAGCCAAGATCTTGGGACTTACGGGGGGAACACTGAAGCTTTCTTT
. TRBJ2-2 . TRBV19 CASIPPGQAAGELFF TGTGCCAGTATCCCTCCAGGCCAGGCGGCCGGGGAGCTGTTTTTT
. TRBJ2-1 TRBD2 TRBV2 CASRELAGVLNEQFF TGTGCCAGCAGGGAACTAGCGGGAGTTCTGAATGAGCAGTTCTTC
once TRBJ1-2 . TRBV28 CASSWAAKIYGYTF TGTGCCAGCAGCTGGGCCGCCAAAATTTATGGCTACACCTTC
. TRBJ1-5 . TRBV2 CASGAGGNQPQHF TGTGCCAGCGGGGCGGGAGGCAATCAGCCCCAGCATTTT
. TRBJ1-1 TRBD1 TRBV7-9 CASSYHRTGNTEAFF TGTGCCAGCAGCTACCATCGGACAGGGAACACTGAAGCTTTCTTT
. TRBJ2-3 TRBD1 TRBV27 CASSTNQGVGTDTQYF TGTGCCAGCAGTACCAACCAGGGGGTTGGCACAGATACGCAGTATTTT
. TRBJ1-2 TRBD1 TRBV6-5 CASSRAPDRVGGYTF TGTGCCAGCAGTCGAGCCCCCGACAGGGTGGGAGGCTACACCTTC
. TRBJ2-7 . TRBV2 CATNDRNSYEQYF TGTGCCACGAATGACAGGAACTCCTACGAGCAGTACTTC
. TRBJ1-5 . TRBV6-2/TRBV6-3 CASSYWGEGNQPQHF TGTGCCAGCAGTTATTGGGGAGAGGGCAATCAGCCCCAGCATTTT
. TRBJ1-5 . TRBV7-2 CASSFNGNQPQHF TGTGCCAGCAGCTTTAATGGAAATCAGCCCCAGCATTTT
. TRBJ1-5 TRBD1 TRBV9 CASSVGTGDNQPQHF TGTGCCAGCAGTGTGGGGACAGGGGACAATCAGCCCCAGCATTTT
. TRBJ2-1 TRBD2 TRBV5-1 CASSFPGLAGGSNEQFF TGCGCCAGCAGCTTCCCGGGACTAGCGGGGGGGTCCAATGAGCAGTTCTTC
. TRBJ2-1 TRBD1 TRBV7-3 CASSVRQGGYNEQFF TGTGCCAGCAGCGTAAGACAGGGGGGTTACAATGAGCAGTTCTTC
. TRBJ2-5 TRBD1 TRBV23-1 CASSQYDRGVQETQYF TGCGCCAGCAGTCAATACGACAGGGGGGTTCAAGAGACCCAGTACTTC
once TRBJ2-7 . TRBV5-1 CASSSSGRSSYEQYF TGCGCCAGCAGCTCCTCGGGACGTAGCTCCTACGAGCAGTACTTC
. TRBJ2-2 . TRBV21-1 CASSSTNRENDTGELFF TGTGCCAGCAGCTCAACCAACAGGGAAAACGACACCGGGGAGCTGTTTTTT
. TRBJ2-3 . TRBV21-1 CASSLKGAGKGTDTQYF TGTGCCAGCAGCCTCAAGGGGGCAGGGAAAGGGACAGATACGCAGTATTTT
. TRBJ1-1 . TRBV19 CASHRELNTEAFF TGTGCCAGCCACAGGGAGTTGAACACTGAAGCTTTCTTT
. TRBJ1-2 TRBD1 TRBV5-4 CASIRKGQGAYGYTF TGTGCCAGCATCCGCAAGGGACAGGGGGCCTATGGCTACACCTTC
. TRBJ1-1 . TRBV11-3 CASSLVRGGSTEAFF TGTGCCAGCAGCTTAGTAAGGGGGGGGAGCACTGAAGCTTTCTTT
. TRBJ1-1 . TRBV27 CASSLYGKGYTEAFF TGTGCCAGCAGTTTATATGGGAAGGGATACACTGAAGCTTTCTTT
. TRBJ1-1 . TRBV7-2 CASSSRTLQAGMNTEAFF TGTGCCAGCAGCTCGAGGACCCTCCAAGCGGGAATGAACACTGAAGCTTTCTTT
. TRBJ2-3 . TRBV28 CASSSSGGGGTDTQYF TGTGCCAGCAGTTCCTCTGGGGGAGGTGGCACAGATACGCAGTATTTT